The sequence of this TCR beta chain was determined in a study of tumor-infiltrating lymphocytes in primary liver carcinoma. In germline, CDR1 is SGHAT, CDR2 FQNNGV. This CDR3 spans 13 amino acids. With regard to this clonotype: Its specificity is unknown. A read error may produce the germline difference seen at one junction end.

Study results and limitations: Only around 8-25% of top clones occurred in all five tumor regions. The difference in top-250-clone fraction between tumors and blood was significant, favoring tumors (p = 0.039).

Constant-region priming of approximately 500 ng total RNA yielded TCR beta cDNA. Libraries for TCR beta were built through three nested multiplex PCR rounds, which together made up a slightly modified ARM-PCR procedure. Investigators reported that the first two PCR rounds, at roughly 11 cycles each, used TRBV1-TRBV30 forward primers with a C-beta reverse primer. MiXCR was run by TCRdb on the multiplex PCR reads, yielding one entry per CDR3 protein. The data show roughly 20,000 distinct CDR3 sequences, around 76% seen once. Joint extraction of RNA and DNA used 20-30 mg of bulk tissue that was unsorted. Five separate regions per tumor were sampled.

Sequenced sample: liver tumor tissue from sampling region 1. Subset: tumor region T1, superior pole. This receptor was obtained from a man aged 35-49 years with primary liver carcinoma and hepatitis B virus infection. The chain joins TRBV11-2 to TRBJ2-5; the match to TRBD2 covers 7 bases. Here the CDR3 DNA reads TGTGCCAGTGGGGGGGGGGACCATGAGACCCAGTACTTC. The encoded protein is CASGGGDHETQYF.